Listed below are T cell receptor beta chains from one sample, sequenced in a study of blood T cell repertoires in COVID-19. This table comes from immunoSEQ multiplex PCR, and its TCRdb copy is limited to in-frame clones, with some not included. The table lists about 130,000 clones, about 80% of them singletons. Material: peripheral blood. The receptors stem from a woman between 50 and 59 years old with acute or convalescent COVID-19. CDR3s include the opening cysteine and the closing phenylalanine or tryptophan. The D gene is left open where the match is weak. The size field is filled for only some rows; it gives once, few, many or a size class.

TRBJ1-4,TRBV29-1,NA,TRBD1,CSAGDSNEKLFF,TGCAGCGCAGGGGACAGTAATGAAAAACTGTTTTTT
TRBJ2-1,TRBV6-1,NA,NA,CASSEEKLSHYNEQFF,TGTGCCAGCAGTGAAGAGAAACTCTCCCACTACAATGAGCAGTTCTTC
TRBJ1-2,TRBV27,NA,TRBD1,CASSWDRGEGYTF,TGTGCCAGCAGTTGGGACAGGGGTGAAGGCTACACCTTC
TRBJ1-6,TRBV27,few,NA,CASRTANSPLHF,TGTGCCAGCAGAACAGCTAATTCACCCCTCCACTTT
TRBJ2-1,TRBV19,NA,NA,CASSSSRDSRGEQFF,TGTGCCAGTAGTTCCTCCCGGGACTCGCGGGGTGAGCAGTTCTTC
TRBJ1-1,TRBV10-3,NA,TRBD1,CAIRQGEGTEAFF,TGTGCCATCCGACAGGGAGAAGGCACTGAAGCTTTCTTT
TRBJ1-3,TRBV2,NA,TRBD1,CASSERGQDLAGNTIYF,TGTGCCAGCAGTGAAAGGGGACAGGATCTTGCTGGAAACACCATATATTTT
TRBJ1-2,TRBV2,NA,TRBD1,CASSEALGGDGYTF,TGTGCCAGCAGTGAAGCGCTAGGGGGCGATGGCTACACCTTC
TRBJ1-2,TRBV14,NA,TRBD1,CASSPGQFYGYTF,TGTGCCAGCAGCCCGGGACAGTTCTATGGCTACACCTTC
TRBJ2-3,TRBV5-1,NA,TRBD1,CASSLMGQGFTDTQYF,TGCGCCAGCAGCTTAATGGGACAGGGCTTCACAGATACGCAGTATTTT
TRBJ2-1,TRBV11-3,NA,NA,CASSLAGTKLYNEQFF,TGTGCCAGCAGCTTAGCCGGGACAAAACTTTACAATGAGCAGTTCTTC
TRBJ2-1,TRBV9,NA,TRBD1,CASSQRDRTYNEQFF,TGTGCCAGCAGCCAGAGGGACAGGACTTACAATGAGCAGTTCTTC
TRBJ1-2,TRBV7-2,many,NA,CASSLGGVRNYGYTF,TGTGCCAGCAGCTTAGGGGGGGTCCGAAACTATGGCTACACCTTC
TRBJ2-1,TRBV6-5,NA,NA,CASLRLGRGNEQFF,TGTGCCAGCCTTCGACTAGGGCGAGGGAATGAGCAGTTCTTC
TRBJ2-1,TRBV6-5,NA,NA,CASSYIAGDSYNEQFF,TGTGCCAGCAGTTACATCGCGGGTGACTCCTACAATGAGCAGTTCTTC
TRBJ1-1,TRBV6-6,NA,NA,CASSSAGNTEAFF,TGTGCCAGCAGTTCCGCGGGGAACACTGAAGCTTTCTTT
TRBJ2-3,TRBV3-1/TRBV3-2,NA,NA,CASSQSSAADTQYF,TGTGCCAGCAGCCAATCTAGCGCCGCAGATACGCAGTATTTT
TRBJ2-7,TRBV6-5,NA,TRBD1,CAIPGQGAYEQYF,TGTGCCATACCGGGACAGGGGGCCTACGAGCAGTACTTC
TRBJ1-1,TRBV12-3/TRBV12-4,NA,NA,CASSLIGNTEAFF,TGTGCCAGCAGTTTAATCGGGAACACTGAAGCTTTCTTT
TRBJ2-7,TRBV7-9,NA,TRBD1,CASSGSGRGPYEQYF,TGTGCCAGCAGCGGGAGTGGTAGGGGGCCCTACGAGCAGTACTTC
TRBJ2-2,TRBV19,NA,TRBD2,CASSRTSGNTGELFF,TGTGCCAGTAGTAGGACTAGCGGGAACACCGGGGAGCTGTTTTTT
TRBJ2-2,TRBV7-9,once,NA,CASSFGGPGELFF,TGTGCCAGCAGCTTTGGAGGTCCCGGGGAGCTGTTTTTT
TRBJ2-2,TRBV28,NA,NA,CASGSSVGELFF,TGTGCCAGCGGCTCCTCTGTTGGGGAGCTGTTTTTT
TRBJ2-3,TRBV6-5,NA,NA,CASSLGGTDTQYF,TGTGCCAGCAGCCTGGGAGGTACAGATACGCAGTATTTT
TRBJ2-1,TRBV11-3,NA,TRBD1,CASSPGTASSYNEQFF,TGTGCCAGCAGCCCAGGGACAGCGAGCTCCTACAATGAGCAGTTCTTC
TRBJ1-5,TRBV5-1,once,NA,CASSNGAGGQPQHF,TGCGCCAGCAGCAATGGCGCAGGAGGTCAGCCCCAGCATTTT
TRBJ2-7,TRBV7-9,NA,TRBD2,CASSLGSSGSASSYEQYF,TGTGCCAGCAGCTTAGGATCTAGCGGGAGCGCGAGCTCCTACGAGCAGTACTTC
TRBJ1-2,TRBV5-1,NA,TRBD1,CASSFGTGGYGYTF,TGCGCCAGCAGCTTCGGGACAGGGGGCTATGGCTACACCTTC
TRBJ2-7,TRBV9,NA,NA,CASSASQGYEQYF,TGTGCCAGCAGCGCATCGCAGGGTTACGAGCAGTACTTC
TRBJ2-7,TRBV11-3,NA,TRBD1,CASSRDRNYEQYF,TGTGCCAGCAGCCGGGACAGGAACTACGAGCAGTACTTC
TRBJ2-3,TRBV10-3,once,NA,CAISESTGRKDTQYF,TGTGCCATCAGTGAGTCTACAGGCAGAAAAGATACGCAGTATTTT
TRBJ2-2,TRBV25-1,NA,TRBD1,CASSEFPGQHTGELFF,TGTGCCAGCAGTGAATTTCCGGGACAGCATACCGGGGAGCTGTTTTTT
TRBJ2-7,TRBV2,NA,TRBD2,CASSEAPASGGSYEQYF,TGTGCCAGCAGTGAAGCTCCTGCTAGCGGGGGCTCCTACGAGCAGTACTTC
TRBJ1-1,TRBV19,NA,NA,CASSFFRYTEAFF,TGTGCCAGTTCTTTTTTCCGGTACACTGAAGCTTTCTTT
TRBJ1-3,TRBV4-1,NA,NA,CASSPPQGSSGNTIYF,TGCGCCAGCAGCCCTCCCCAGGGGAGCTCTGGAAACACCATATATTTT
TRBJ2-1,TRBV24-1,NA,TRBD1,CATAIGQGRANEQFF,TGTGCCACCGCAATCGGACAGGGTCGGGCCAATGAGCAGTTCTTC
TRBJ2-7,TRBV2,NA,NA,CASTIAYEQYF,TGTGCCAGCACCATAGCCTACGAGCAGTACTTC
TRBJ2-2,TRBV10-1,NA,NA,CASTGQPNTGELFF,TGCGCCAGCACCGGACAACCTAACACCGGGGAGCTGTTTTTT
TRBJ2-1,TRBV6-1,NA,NA,CASSEPPRYNEQFF,TGTGCCAGCAGTGAACCACCCAGATACAATGAGCAGTTCTTC
TRBJ1-2,TRBV28,NA,NA,CASSLSGRDGYTF,TGTGCCAGCAGTTTATCTGGGCGAGATGGCTACACCTTC
TRBJ1-1,TRBV2,NA,TRBD1,CASGGQGRTEAFF,TGTGCCAGCGGAGGACAGGGCAGAACCGAAGCTTTCTTT
TRBJ1-3,TRBV5-1,NA,NA,CASSSGLGNTIYF,TGCGCCAGCAGCTCGGGGTTAGGAAACACCATATATTTT
TRBJ1-1,TRBV12-3/TRBV12-4,few,NA,CASRDTGGTEAFF,TGTGCCAGCAGAGATACAGGAGGGACTGAAGCTTTCTTT
TRBJ1-2,TRBV28,NA,TRBD1,CASSTGVGGYTF,TGTGCCAGCTCGACAGGGGTCGGCGGCTACACCTTC
TRBJ1-2,TRBV4-2,NA,NA,CASSQDAGGIYGYTF,TGTGCCAGCAGCCAAGACGCGGGGGGGATCTATGGCTACACCTTC
TRBJ2-7,TRBV27,NA,TRBD2,CASGPMRTGRGGQYF,TGTGCCAGCGGCCCCATGAGGACCGGGAGGGGTGGGCAGTACTTC
TRBJ1-5,TRBV27,NA,TRBD1,CASRKGGAGNQPQHF,TGTGCCAGCAGAAAAGGGGGCGCGGGCAATCAGCCCCAGCATTTT
TRBJ1-2,TRBV10-3,NA,NA,CAISESDFYGYTF,TGTGCCATCAGTGAGTCCGACTTCTATGGCTACACCTTC
TRBJ1-3,TRBV7-6,NA,NA,CASSLAGRSGNTIYF,TGTGCCAGCAGCTTAGCGGGCCGATCTGGAAACACCATATATTTT
TRBJ2-1,TRBV11-3,NA,TRBD2,CASSLASGRATSEQFF,TGTGCCAGCAGCTTAGCGAGCGGGAGGGCCACTAGCGAGCAGTTCTTC
TRBJ2-1,TRBV25-1,NA,NA,CASSELGREQFF,TGTGCCAGCAGTGAACTCGGTCGCGAGCAGTTCTTC
TRBJ1-1,TRBV7-9,NA,TRBD1,CASSLGTGDTEAFF,TGTGCCAGCAGCCTGGGGACAGGGGACACTGAAGCTTTCTTT
TRBJ1-2,TRBV24-1,NA,NA,CATSEGSHRGKNGYTF,TGTGCCACCAGCGAGGGATCTCATAGGGGGAAGAATGGCTACACCTTC